Following are 30 T cell receptor beta chains from one sample sequenced in a study of T cells in Graves' hyperthyroidism and ophthalmopathy. RNA transcripts gave rise to amplified TCR beta CDR3 regions. HTBI primers were the set used in a first-round RT-PCR of the TCR CDR3. Each CDR3 protein gets one entry after TCRdb re-called the multiplex PCR reads with MiXCR. The table lists fewer than 500,000 distinct CDR3 sequences, 14% to 15% of them singletons. Sequencing was carried out using blood. The receptors shown here come from a man younger than 35 with Graves' ophthalmopathy.

The chain employs TRBV10-3 and TRBJ2-1; D unclear. The CDR3 length is 14 residues. Germline CDR1 reads ENHRY; CDR2 reads SYGVKD. The V gene lost 3 bases and the J gene lost 9 bases, with 15 bases spanning the gap. The CDR3 DNA sequence: TGTGCCATCAGTGATCTTTACGGAGAAGGTGAGCAGTTCTTC. Amino acids: CAISDLYGEGEQFF.

The rearrangement links TRBV6-1 to TRBJ2-1; TRBD1 aligns across 7 bases. Looked up from germline, CDR1 is MNHNS and CDR2 is SASEGT. V shed 5 bases, J shed 4 bases, and the junction held 8 bases outside the gene matches. CDR3 length: 15 residues. CDR3 nucleotides: TGTGCCAGCAGTTTAGGTGGGACAGCGTACAATGAGCAGTTCTTC. It yields the protein CASSLGGTAYNEQFF.

In its sample, this clonotype was seen many times. The genes are TRBV24-1 and TRBJ2-2; D is ambiguous. Trimming cost V 1 base and J 3 bases, with 8 bases left between them. The CDR3 extends over 15 amino acids. The V gene's germline CDR1 is KGHDR and CDR2 SFDVKD. The CDR3 DNA follows: TGTGCCACCAGTGATTTAGTAACAGACACCGGGGAGCTGTTTTTT. Translated, it gives CATSDLVTDTGELFF.

This clonotype has just a few counts. The chain couples TRBV6-6 to TRBJ2-7; 7 nucleotides line up with TRBD2. The CDR3 is 15 residues long. Per germline, CDR1 MNHNY and CDR2 SVGAGI (reference sequence). V lost 0 bases, J lost 0 bases, and 2 bases stayed unmatched. As DNA, the CDR3 is TGTGCCAGCAGTTACTCCCTAGCGGCCTCCTACGAGCAGTACTTC. This translates into CASSYSLAASYEQYF.

This clonotype was seen at least ten times. This chain links TRBV10-3 with TRBJ2-3, with TRBD2 matching 10 bases. The V and J ends lost 5 bases and 4 bases, in that order; junction bases with no gene match: 6. CDR1 is ENHRY, CDR2 SYGVKD, per germline. The CDR3 is 15 amino acids. CDR3 protein: CAISRSGGVSDTQYF. In DNA form, the CDR3 reads TGTGCCATCAGTCGAAGCGGGGGGGTGTCAGATACGCAGTATTTT.

The chain carries TRBV7-9 and TRBJ2-2; possible D gene TRBD1, 6 bases. Trimming cost V 3 bases and J 1 base, with 9 bases left between them. Germline CDR1 is SEHNR and CDR2 is FQNEAQ (reference sequence). This CDR3 contains 15 residues. CDR3 in amino acids: CASSLVTGNTGELFF. As DNA, the CDR3 is TGTGCCAGCAGCTTGGTGACAGGGAACACCGGGGAGCTGTTTTTT.

V gene TRBV14 combines with J gene TRBJ2-5; D gene ambiguous. V was shortened by 3 bases and J by 5 bases, with 22 bases between the two germline ends. CDR1 and CDR2 from the germline V gene are SGHDN and FVKESK. This CDR3 has 17 amino acids. CDR3 sequence: CASSQRVTQVGWETQYF. The CDR3 bases are TGTGCCAGCAGCCAGAGAGTCACTCAAGTAGGTTGGGAGACCCAGTACTTC.

This clonotype was picked up many times. The chain links TRBV18 to TRBJ1-2; the D gene is possibly TRBD1 (5 bases). With 3 bases removed from V and 2 bases from J, the gap between germline ends came to 7 bases. The germline V gene encodes CDR1 KGHSH and CDR2 LQKENI. CDR3 length: 13 residues. CDR3 amino acids: CASSPGGNYGYTF. CDR3 nucleotides: TGTGCCAGCTCACCGGGGGGAAACTATGGCTACACCTTC.

The chain couples TRBV11-2 to TRBJ1-1; D ambiguous. V was cut by 8 bases and J by 0 bases, with 16 bases left in between. Per germline, CDR1 SGHAT and CDR2 FQNNGV. The CDR3 is 15 residues long. CDR3 sequence reads: CASGPWVGMNTEAFF. The DNA of the CDR3 is TGTGCCAGCGGCCCCTGGGTGGGCATGAACACTGAAGCTTTCTTT.

This clonotype appeared a few times. The chain links TRBV27 to TRBJ2-6; a possible D gene is TRBD1 (7 bases). Germline CDR1 MNHEY, CDR2 SMNVEV (reference sequence). V lost 3 bases to trimming and J lost 0 bases, with 15 bases between them. There are 18 residues in the CDR3. As DNA, the CDR3 is TGTGCCAGCAGTTTTGCCAGGGGGGCCTTCTCTGGGGCCAACGTCCTGACTTTC. It codes for CASSFARGAFSGANVLTF.

This clonotype was seen at least ten times. The chain has TRBV6-5 and TRBJ2-3, with D unclear. Germline CDR1 MNHEY, CDR2 SVGAGI. The CDR3 contains 17 residues. Trimming shortened V by 0 bases and J by 0 bases, and 13 bases separated the two germline ends. In nucleotides, the CDR3 is TGTGCCAGCAGTTACTCTTTGCGTACCTCTAGCACAGATACGCAGTATTTT. It is translated as CASSYSLRTSSTDTQYF.

As regards this clonotype: It differs at one base from a far larger clone, so likely a read error. This rearrangement joins TRBV4-2 to TRBJ2-5, with D perhaps matching TRBD1 (7 bases). Trimming pared 5 bases from V and 2 bases from J, leaving 9 bases between. CDR1 is LGHNA, CDR2 YNFKEQ, per germline. This CDR3 is 13 amino acids long. The CDR3 is CASSSGGQETQYF. DNA for the CDR3: TGTGCCAGCAGCTCAGGGGGGCAAGAGACCCAGTACTTC.

In its sample, this clonotype was seen many times. The gene calls are TRBV2 and TRBJ1-1; D unclear. V was shortened by 6 bases and J by 4 bases, with 15 bases between the two germline ends. Germline V lookup: CDR1 SNHLY, CDR2 FYNNEI. The CDR3 consists of 14 residues. The CDR3 bases are TGTGCCAGCAGAGTCGGGTCCGTGCTCACTGAAGCTTTCTTT. Amino acid sequence: CASRVGSVLTEAFF.

This clonotype was observed many times. The V and J genes are TRBV30 and TRBJ1-1; D is possibly TRBD1 (6 bases). The CDR3 is 13 amino acids. Germline V gene sequence: CDR1 GTSNPN, CDR2 SVGIG (reference sequence). Between the trimmed V and J ends, which lost 0 bases and 10 bases, there was a span of 15 bases. The DNA for the CDR3 is TGTGCCTGGAGTGTACCCGGGGGCAGGGTAGCTTTCTTT. The encoded protein is CAWSVPGGRVAFF.

A few counts support this clonotype. The V gene is TRBV5-4, the J gene TRBJ2-1; possible D gene TRBD1, 5 bases. The length of the CDR3 is 13 residues. The germline CDR1 and CDR2 sequences are SGHNT and YYREEE (reference sequence). Between the trimmed V and J ends, which lost 4 bases and 9 bases, there was a span of 14 bases. CDR3 coding DNA: TGTGCCAGCAGCGGGGAATTGGGGCGTGAGCAGTTCTTC. Amino acid sequence: CASSGELGREQFF.

This clonotype was seen repeatedly, ten times or more. This chain links TRBV6-5 with TRBJ2-1; perhaps TRBD2 as D (6 bases). Germline V gene sequence: CDR1 MNHEY, CDR2 SVGAGI. Between the trimmed V and J ends, which lost 0 bases and 5 bases, there was a span of 11 bases. This CDR3 comprises 15 residues. DNA for the CDR3: TGTGCCAGCAGTTACTCGAGTAGCGGTAACAATGAGCAGTTCTTC. Amino acids: CASSYSSSGNNEQFF.

There are many counts of this clonotype. The chain uses TRBV29-1 and TRBJ1-2; a weak D match, TRBD1 (5 bases). There are 13 residues in the CDR3. The germline CDR1 and CDR2 sequences are SQVTM and ANQGSEA. Trimming shortened V by 3 bases and J by 3 bases, and 11 bases separated the two germline ends. Written as DNA, the CDR3 is TGCAGCGTTGAGGGAGGGGAAGACTATGGCTACACCTTC. Its translation: CSVEGGEDYGYTF.

This clonotype was detected only a few times. The V gene is TRBV7-9, the J gene TRBJ2-7; possible D gene TRBD2, 5 bases. The CDR3 sequence is 15 residues long. CDR1 is SEHNR, CDR2 FQNEAQ, per germline (reference sequence). The ends were cut back, 3 bases at V and 0 bases at J, with 12 bases in the middle. Here the CDR3 DNA reads TGTGCCAGCAGCTTGACATCCGGGATCTCCTACGAGCAGTACTTC. This sequence encodes CASSLTSGISYEQYF.

A few counts support this clonotype. This chain links TRBV4-1 with TRBJ2-7; tentative D call: TRBD2 (5 bases). CDR3 length: 15 residues. V lost 5 bases and J lost 1, with 15 bases in between. The germline CDR1 and CDR2 sequences are MGHRA and YSYEKL. CDR3 DNA: TGCGCCAGCAGCTTGGCCCTCCGGGGATCCTACGAGCAGTACTTC. It codes for CASSLALRGSYEQYF.

As to this clonotype: With a much larger clone just one base away, this may be a read error. The rearrangement links TRBV5-6 to TRBJ2-1; TRBD1 matches at 7 bases. Trimming at V came to 3 bases and at J to 5 bases, leaving 8 bases not matched to a gene. The CDR3 spans 15 residues. Germline lookup yields CDR1 SGHDT and CDR2 YYEEEE. The CDR3 region is CASSSDRSWNNEQFF. CDR3 in DNA: TGTGCCAGCAGCTCGGACAGGTCCTGGAACAATGAGCAGTTCTTC.

This clonotype has at least ten counts. The chain is built from TRBV11-3 and TRBJ1-4, with D maybe TRBD1 (5 bases). The CDR3 runs to 14 residues. CDR1 is SGHNT and CDR2 is YENEEA in the germline V gene. Trimming removed 5 bases at V and 4 bases at J, with 11 bases between. Here the CDR3 reads CASSHIGGNEKLFF. The CDR3 DNA follows: TGTGCCAGCAGCCACATCGGGGGTAATGAAAAACTGTTTTTT.

This clonotype was seen many times. CDR3 DNA: TGTGCCAGCAGTGAAGGGGGGGGGGCAGGCGGCACAGATACGCAGTATTTT. Amino acid sequence: CASSEGGGAGGTDTQYF. J is TRBJ2-3 and V is TRBV2; maybe TRBD2 (7 bases). V was shortened by 1 base and J by 1 base, with 15 bases between the two germline ends. The CDR3 spans 17 residues. The germline CDR1 and CDR2 sequences are SNHLY and FYNNEI.

This clonotype was seen ten or more times. The chain uses TRBV3-1 and TRBJ2-3; 9 bases are shared with TRBD1. The germline V gene has CDR1 LGHDT and CDR2 YNNKEL (reference sequence). The junction had 9 bases not matched to a gene; V was cut back by 4 bases and J by 1 base. This CDR3 has 17 amino acids. In DNA, the CDR3 is TGTGCCAGCAGCCTGGACAGGGGACTATCGGGCACAGATACGCAGTATTTT. Amino acid sequence: CASSLDRGLSGTDTQYF.

This clonotype was seen repeatedly, ten times or more. This rearrangement joins TRBV5-1 to TRBJ2-7, with a weak D call TRBD2 (6 bases). The CDR3 consists of 14 residues. V was cut by 1 base and J by 3 bases, with 11 bases left in between. The germline V gene has CDR1 SGHRS and CDR2 YFSETQ. The CDR3 bases are TGCGCCAGCAGCTTGCCCGGGAGTGACTACGAGCAGTACTTC. Its protein product is CASSLPGSDYEQYF.

J is TRBJ1-5 and V is TRBV4-2; unclear D gene. V gave up 0 bases and J gave up 0 bases, with 12 bases separating them. Germline V CDR1 and CDR2: LGHNA, YNFKEQ. This CDR3 comprises 17 residues. The CDR3 DNA sequence: TGTGCCAGCAGCCAAGACGTCAGCCTAAATAGCAATCAGCCCCAGCATTTT. It is translated as CASSQDVSLNSNQPQHF.

The chain is built from TRBV20-1 and TRBJ2-7, with TRBD2 as a possible D gene (6 bases). Trimming removed 0 bases from V and 1 base from J, with 13 bases in between. CDR1 and CDR2 (germline): DFQATT, SNEGSKA (reference sequence). This CDR3 comprises 15 residues. In nucleotides, the CDR3 is TGCAGTGCTAGAGATTTCTCCGGGACTTCCTACGAGCAGTACTTC. Its translation: CSARDFSGTSYEQYF.

This clonotype has ten or more counts. The rearrangement links TRBV24-1 to TRBJ2-1; the D gene could be TRBD1 or TRBD2 (7 bases each). The ends were cut back, 4 bases at V and 2 bases at J, with 20 bases in the middle. The length of the CDR3 is 18 residues. Per germline, CDR1 KGHDR and CDR2 SFDVKD. The chain's CDR3 is CATSDPGQAGVPYNEQFF. The CDR3 DNA follows: TGTGCCACCAGTGACCCCGGACAGGCGGGAGTACCCTACAATGAGCAGTTCTTC.

In its sample, this clonotype was seen many times. J is TRBJ1-1 and V is TRBV3-1, with 7 bases fitting TRBD1. Losses at the gene ends were 5 bases for V and 3 bases for J; bases not matched to a gene: 6. There are 14 residues in the CDR3. Per germline, CDR1 LGHDT and CDR2 YNNKEL (reference sequence). CDR3 loop: CASSENQGDTEAFF. CDR3 nucleotides: TGTGCCAGCAGCGAAAACCAGGGGGACACTGAAGCTTTCTTT.

This clonotype occurred many times. The CDR3 sequence is CASREQGNEQYF. The CDR3 DNA sequence: TGTGCCAGCAGAGAACAGGGAAACGAGCAGTACTTC. The chain couples TRBV6-2 or TRBV6-3 to TRBJ2-7; D might be TRBD1 (6 bases). The CDR3 loop spans 12 amino acids. Per the germline V gene, CDR1 is MNHEY and CDR2 is SVGEGT. The V end lost 6 bases, the J end lost 5 bases, and 11 bases lay between the germline ends.

This clonotype was observed many times. The chain employs TRBV4-1 and TRBJ2-7; D gene unclear. V dropped 0 bases and J dropped 2 bases, with 5 bases sitting between them. The V gene's germline CDR1 is MGHRA and CDR2 YSYEKL. The CDR3 covers 13 residues. CDR3 amino acids: CASSQDGPYEQYF. The CDR3 DNA sequence: TGCGCCAGCAGCCAAGACGGACCCTACGAGCAGTACTTC.